Listed below are T cell receptor beta chains from one sample, sequenced in a study of siplizumab effects on memory and regulatory T cells. Here immunoSEQ multiplex PCR was the method, and the copy in TCRdb shows in-frame clones only, minus some. The sample lists some 97,000 clones; approximately 94% were seen once. The sample comprised Tregs sorted from blood. These receptors originate from a human donor in good health. Each CDR3 is given with its conserved first and last residue. D genes are given only for firm matches. The size field is filled for only some rows; it gives once, few, many or a size class.

j_call clone_size v_call d_call cdr3_aa cdr3_nt
TRBJ2-7 . TRBV27 TRBD2 CASSFLAGGPPRIYEQYF TGTGCCAGCAGTTTTTTGGCGGGAGGCCCCCCGAGGATCTACGAGCAGTACTTC
TRBJ2-3 . TRBV9 TRBD1 CASSSLQGDVDTQYF TGTGCCAGCAGCTCCCTACAGGGGGATGTAGATACGCAGTATTTT
TRBJ2-3 once TRBV6-6 . CASLGSRNTQYF TGTGCCAGCCTTGGTTCTAGGAATACGCAGTATTTT
TRBJ2-7 . TRBV19 . CASSNPGIRAEQYF TGTGCCAGTAGTAATCCAGGGATCCGGGCCGAGCAGTACTTC
TRBJ1-2 . TRBV7-9 . CASSHLPTQRFYGYTF TGTGCCAGCAGCCACTTGCCCACCCAGAGATTTTATGGCTACACCTTC
TRBJ1-5 . TRBV19 . CASSTLDISSSYNQPQHF TGTGCCAGTAGTACTCTCGACATCTCCTCTAGCTATAATCAGCCCCAGCATTTT
TRBJ1-2 . TRBV4-1 . CASSPAGANYGYTF TGCGCCAGCAGCCCGGCCGGGGCTAACTATGGCTACACCTTC
TRBJ2-7 . TRBV30 . CAWDRGNGYEQYF TGTGCCTGGGACCGGGGCAATGGGTACGAGCAGTACTTC
TRBJ2-7 . TRBV6-6 . CASRMWTVGTYEQYF TGTGCCAGCCGAATGTGGACAGTTGGGACCTACGAGCAGTACTTC
TRBJ2-3 . TRBV18 . CASSRWSPEGDTQYF TGTGCCAGCTCACGGTGGAGCCCGGAGGGGGATACGCAGTATTTT
TRBJ2-7 . TRBV5-4 . CASSFNGEQYF TGTGCCAGCAGCTTTAACGGCGAGCAGTACTTC
TRBJ1-2 . TRBV5-1 . CASSPDGGFYGYTF TGCGCCAGCAGCCCTGACGGGGGCTTCTATGGCTACACCTTC
TRBJ1-1 . TRBV6-5 . CASSVKPNTEAFF TGTGCCAGCAGTGTCAAACCGAACACTGAAGCTTTCTTT
TRBJ1-1 . TRBV18 . CASSPQNQGRFKTEAFF TGTGCCAGCTCACCTCAAAATCAGGGTAGATTCAAGACTGAAGCTTTCTTT
TRBJ2-5 . TRBV6-5 . CASTPIQYGQETQYF TGTGCCAGCACGCCAATCCAGTACGGGCAAGAGACCCAGTACTTC
TRBJ1-2 . TRBV6-1 . CASSERGFSYGYTF TGTGCCAGCAGTGAGCGAGGGTTCAGCTATGGCTACACCTTC
TRBJ2-1 . TRBV19 . CASSMVMGRNNEQFF TGTGCCAGTAGTATGGTCATGGGACGCAACAATGAGCAGTTCTTC
TRBJ1-5 . TRBV28 . CASSFPGYSNRPQHF TGTGCCAGCAGTTTCCCAGGCTATAGCAATCGGCCCCAGCATTTT
TRBJ2-1 . TRBV28 TRBD2 CASSLSPSGSMNEQFF TGTGCCAGCAGTTTATCCCCTAGCGGGAGCATGAATGAGCAGTTCTTC
TRBJ2-3 . TRBV4-1 TRBD2 CASSHPGLAGVGDTQYF TGCGCCAGCAGCCACCCCGGACTAGCGGGAGTGGGAGATACGCAGTATTTT
TRBJ2-2 . TRBV9 . CASSVKRTGELFF TGTGCCAGCAGCGTGAAGCGTACCGGGGAGCTGTTTTTT
TRBJ1-2 . TRBV5-6 . CASSLAFGVLGYTF TGTGCCAGCAGCTTGGCCTTTGGGGTCCTTGGCTACACCTTC
TRBJ2-1 . TRBV14 TRBD2 CASSPIAGRSYGSYNEQFF TGTGCCAGCAGCCCTATAGCGGGTCGGTCGTACGGCTCCTACAATGAGCAGTTCTTC
TRBJ1-2 . TRBV6-5 . CASSSSGRYSGYTF .
TRBJ2-4 . TRBV5-1 TRBD1 CASSQQGTLAKNIQYF TGCGCCAGCAGCCAACAGGGGACCTTAGCCAAAAACATTCAGTACTTC
TRBJ1-2 . TRBV7-8 . CASSLGLGGQYYGYTF TGTGCCAGCAGCTTAGGTTTGGGTGGGCAGTACTATGGCTACACCTTC
TRBJ2-7 . TRBV2 TRBD1 CASMPGQVVNEQYF TGTGCCAGCATGCCGGGACAGGTTGTAAACGAGCAGTACTTC
TRBJ2-7 . TRBV5-1 . CASSFTGYEQYF TGCGCCAGCAGTTTTACAGGGTACGAGCAGTACTTC
TRBJ2-7 . TRBV28 . CASSLIRGSEQYF TGTGCCAGCAGTTTAATCCGGGGGTCCGAGCAGTACTTC
TRBJ2-2 once TRBV5-1 . CASSLAFGTGELFF TGCGCCAGCAGCTTGGCCTTCGGCACCGGGGAGCTGTTTTTT
TRBJ1-1 . TRBV5-5 . CASSPFGGWAFF TGTGCCAGCAGCCCCTTTGGTGGGTGGGCTTTCTTT
TRBJ1-2 . TRBV14 . CASNLLNPDNYGYTF TGTGCCAGCAACCTTCTTAATCCAGACAACTATGGCTACACCTTC
TRBJ1-1 . TRBV14 . CASSQVTMNTEAFF TGTGCCAGCAGCCAAGTGACCATGAACACTGAAGCTTTCTTT
TRBJ1-1 . TRBV28 TRBD1 CASTGGAEAEAFF TGTGCCAGTACAGGGGGCGCAGAGGCTGAAGCTTTCTTT
TRBJ2-3 . TRBV27 TRBD2 CASSLPGLAGVYNTDTQYF TGTGCCAGCAGTCTCCCGGGACTAGCGGGAGTGTATAACACAGATACGCAGTATTTT
TRBJ2-3 . TRBV7-3 . CASSLVGGSTDTQYF TGTGCCAGCAGCTTAGTGGGAGGTAGCACAGATACGCAGTATTTT
TRBJ1-1 . TRBV18 . CASSPQGLSNTEAFF TGTGCCAGCTCACCACAGGGACTCTCGAACACTGAAGCTTTCTTT
TRBJ2-2 . TRBV18 . CASSPSGNTGELFF TGTGCCAGCTCACCATCTGGGAACACCGGGGAGCTGTTTTTT
TRBJ2-2 . TRBV5-4 . CASSGPGGLGLANTGELFF TGTGCCAGCAGCGGCCCAGGGGGCCTGGGACTAGCGAACACCGGGGAGCTGTTTTTT
TRBJ2-7 . TRBV11-2 . CASFGGLGAYEQYF TGTGCCAGCTTTGGCGGGTTGGGGGCCTACGAGCAGTACTTC
TRBJ2-7 . TRBV27 . CASSTLAEQYF TGTGCCAGCAGTACCCTAGCGGAGCAGTACTTC
TRBJ1-6 once TRBV18 TRBD1 CASSPQGTGVFYSPLHF TGTGCCAGCTCGCCTCAGGGGACAGGGGTATTTTATTCACCCCTCCACTTT
TRBJ1-1 . TRBV6-5 . CASQSRPTEAFF TGTGCCAGCCAATCCCGGCCCACTGAAGCTTTCTTT
TRBJ2-3 . TRBV29-1 . CSVKTDTQYF TGCAGCGTTAAGACAGATACGCAGTATTTT
TRBJ2-3 . TRBV19 TRBD2 CASTRRGLAGGGGTDTQYF TGTGCCAGTACCCGGAGGGGGCTAGCGGGAGGCGGCGGCACAGATACGCAGTATTTT
TRBJ2-5 . TRBV28 TRBD2 CASSQPGGQETQYF TGTGCCAGCAGCCAACCGGGAGGGCAAGAGACCCAGTACTTC
TRBJ2-7 . TRBV11-1 . CASSLASAYEQYF TGTGCCAGCAGCTTAGCGTCGGCCTACGAGCAGTACTTC
TRBJ2-7 . TRBV28 TRBD2 CASSLFRGLAGAYEQYF TGTGCCAGCAGTTTATTTAGGGGACTAGCGGGGGCCTACGAGCAGTACTTC
TRBJ2-2 . TRBV10-2 . CASCNTGELFF TGCGCCAGCTGTAACACCGGGGAGCTGTTTTTT
TRBJ2-7 . TRBV27 TRBD1 CASGGRGPNEQYF TGTGCCAGCGGCGGTAGGGGGCCTAACGAGCAGTACTTC
TRBJ2-5 . TRBV19 . CASSARETQYF TGTGCCAGTAGTGCAAGAGAGACCCAGTACTTC
TRBJ2-3 . TRBV29-1 TRBD1 CSVGTGFFSTDTQYF TGCAGCGTGGGGACAGGATTCTTTAGCACAGATACGCAGTATTTT
TRBJ2-5 . TRBV29-1 TRBD1 CSHQTGGMKTQYF TGCAGCCACCAGACAGGGGGCATGAAGACCCAGTACTTC
TRBJ1-1 . TRBV7-9 . CASSFGAFF TGTGCCAGCAGCTTCGGGGCTTTCTTT
TRBJ2-7 . TRBV7-3 . CASSLTATNYEQYF TGTGCCAGCAGCTTAACGGCGACTAACTACGAGCAGTACTTC
TRBJ2-7 . TRBV28 TRBD1 CASTTGGFGDYEQYF TGTGCCAGCACCACAGGGGGCTTTGGGGACTACGAGCAGTACTTC
TRBJ2-1 . TRBV27 . CASSFYMGVGLNEQFF TGTGCCAGCAGTTTTTATATGGGGGTAGGCTTGAATGAGCAGTTCTTC
TRBJ1-4 once TRBV28 . CASSEVGQLNEKLFF TGTGCCAGCAGTGAGGTTGGTCAGCTAAATGAAAAACTGTTTTTT
TRBJ2-3 . TRBV5-1 . CASTNTDTQYF TGCGCCAGCACCAACACAGATACGCAGTATTTT